The clone carrying this T cell receptor (beta chain) has at least ten counts. The record originates from a study of kidney transplant recipient with SARS-CoV-2 infection. TCRdb recomputed calls from the reads with MiXCR, one row per CDR3 protein. This sample has fewer than 250,000 distinct CDR3 sequences; more than 25% occur once, and the top ten carry less than 8.5%. The CDR3 is made up of 17 amino acids. Germline V gene data show CDR1 as LGHNT and CDR2 as FRNRAP. V lost 5 bases, J lost 4 bases, and 23 bases lay in between. The J gene is TRBJ1-2, the V gene TRBV12-5; perhaps TRBD1 as D (5 bases). Sequencing used a blood sample, obtained at baseline and between days 110 and 120 from a kidney transplant recipient. This clonotype was sampled from a male patient aged 25-45 years who had COVID-19 and was a kidney transplant recipient. Part of the T cell pool may stem from the graft donor. The CDR3 region is CASGLMSLQGKTYGYTF. CDR3 coding DNA: TGTGCTAGTGGTCTTATGAGTTTGCAGGGAAAGACCTATGGCTACACCTTC.